The present T cell receptor (beta chain) was sequenced within a study of T cell changes during pregnancy in multiple sclerosis. Measured with immunoSEQ multiplex PCR; TCRdb has only the in-frame clones, and not every one. Seen here are 88,000 or so clones, 92% observed once, and the top ten hold over 1.3%. The CDR3 totals 16 residues. V was shortened by 5 bases and J by 0 bases, with 17 bases between the two germline ends. CDR1 MNHEY and CDR2 SMNVEV come from the germline V gene (reference sequence). The TCR originated in a female donor with multiple sclerosis, enrolled in a pregnancy study. The sample consisted of peripheral blood, taken before pregnancy. This chain joins TRBV27 and TRBJ2-7; D not certain. The CDR3 DNA reads TGTGCCAGCAGTCCCTCCTCAGGAACACTCTCCTACGAGCAGTACTTC. Its protein product is CASSPSSGTLSYEQYF.